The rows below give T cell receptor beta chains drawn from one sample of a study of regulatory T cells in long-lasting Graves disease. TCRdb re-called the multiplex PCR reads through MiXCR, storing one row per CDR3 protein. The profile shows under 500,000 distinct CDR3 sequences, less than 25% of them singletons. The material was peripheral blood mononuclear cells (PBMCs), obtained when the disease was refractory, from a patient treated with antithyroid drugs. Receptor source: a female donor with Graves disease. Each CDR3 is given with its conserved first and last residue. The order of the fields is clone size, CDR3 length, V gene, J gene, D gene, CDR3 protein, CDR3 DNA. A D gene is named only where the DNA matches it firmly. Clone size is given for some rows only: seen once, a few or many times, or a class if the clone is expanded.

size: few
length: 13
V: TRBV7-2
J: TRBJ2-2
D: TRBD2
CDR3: CASSGAGTWELFF
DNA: TGTGCCAGTAGCGGGGCGGGAACATGGGAGCTGTTTTTT

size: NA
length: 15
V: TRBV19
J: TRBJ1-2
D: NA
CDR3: CASSSSWGSAYGYTF
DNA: TGTGCCAGTAGTTCCTCCTGGGGATCTGCCTATGGCTACACCTTC

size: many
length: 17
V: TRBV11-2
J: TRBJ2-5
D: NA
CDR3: CASSLKTRGGLQETQYF
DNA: TGTGCCAGCAGCCTTAAGACTAGAGGGGGCCTCCAAGAGACCCAGTACTTC

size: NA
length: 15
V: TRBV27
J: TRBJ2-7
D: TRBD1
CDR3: CASSSPGTGVLEQYF
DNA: TGTGCCAGCAGCTCTCCTGGGACAGGGGTCCTCGAGCAGTACTTC

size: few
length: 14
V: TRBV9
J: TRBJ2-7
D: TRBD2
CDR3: CASNVAGEAYEQYF
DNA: TGTGCCAGCAACGTAGCGGGAGAGGCCTACGAGCAGTACTTC

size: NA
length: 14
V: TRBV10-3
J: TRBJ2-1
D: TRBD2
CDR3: CAISYSGTGNEQFF
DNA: TGTGCCATCAGCTATAGCGGGACGGGCAATGAGCAGTTCTTC

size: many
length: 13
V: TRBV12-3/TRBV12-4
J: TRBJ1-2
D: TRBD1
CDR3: CASSFSTGDGYTF
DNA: TGTGCCAGCAGTTTCAGCACAGGGGATGGCTACACCTTC

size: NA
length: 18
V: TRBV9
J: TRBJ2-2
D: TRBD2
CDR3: CASSVEVGLAGNTGELFF
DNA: TGTGCCAGCAGCGTAGAGGTGGGACTAGCGGGGAACACCGGGGAGCTGTTTTTT

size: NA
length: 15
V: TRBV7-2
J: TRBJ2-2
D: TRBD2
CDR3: CASSWGLVGTGELFF
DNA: TGTGCCAGCAGCTGGGGACTAGTCGGCACCGGGGAGCTGTTTTTT

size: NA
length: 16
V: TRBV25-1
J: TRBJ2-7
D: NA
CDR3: CASSEWPDLILYEQYF
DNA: TGTGCCAGCAGTGAATGGCCAGACCTCATACTTTACGAGCAGTACTTC

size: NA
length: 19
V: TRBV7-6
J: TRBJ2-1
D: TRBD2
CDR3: CASSLVTGLAGGRGNEQFF
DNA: TGTGCCAGCAGCTTAGTAACCGGACTAGCGGGAGGGCGGGGGAATGAGCAGTTCTTC

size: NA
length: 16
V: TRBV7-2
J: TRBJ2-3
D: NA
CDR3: CASSLAGSRATDTQYF
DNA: TGTGCCAGCAGCTTAGCGGGTAGTAGGGCCACAGATACGCAGTATTTT

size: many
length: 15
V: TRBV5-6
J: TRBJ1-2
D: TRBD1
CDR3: CASSLDLQGVDGYTF
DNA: TGTGCCAGCAGCTTGGATTTGCAGGGGGTTGATGGCTACACCTTC

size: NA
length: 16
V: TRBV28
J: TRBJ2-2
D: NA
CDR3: CASRLSDRGGTGELFF
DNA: TGTGCCAGCAGACTAAGTGACAGGGGAGGGACCGGGGAGCTGTTTTTT

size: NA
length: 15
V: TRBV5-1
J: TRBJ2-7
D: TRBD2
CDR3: CASSMTSGSGNEQYF
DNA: TGCGCCAGCAGCATGACTAGCGGGAGTGGAAACGAGCAGTACTTC

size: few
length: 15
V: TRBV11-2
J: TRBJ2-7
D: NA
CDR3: CASSLGQASGLEQYF
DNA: TGTGCCAGCAGCTTAGGGCAGGCCTCCGGACTCGAGCAGTACTTC

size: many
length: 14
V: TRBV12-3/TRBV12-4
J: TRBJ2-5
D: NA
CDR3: CASSPGNNKETQYF
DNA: TGTGCCAGCAGTCCCGGGAATAACAAAGAGACCCAGTACTTC

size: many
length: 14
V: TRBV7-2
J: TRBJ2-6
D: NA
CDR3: CASSSTRGSNVLTF
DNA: TGTGCCAGCAGCTCGACTAGAGGGTCGAACGTCCTGACTTTC

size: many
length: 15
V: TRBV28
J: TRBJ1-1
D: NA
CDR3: CASSFGQGLNTEAFF
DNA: TGTGCCAGCAGTTTTGGCCAGGGGCTTAACACTGAAGCTTTCTTT

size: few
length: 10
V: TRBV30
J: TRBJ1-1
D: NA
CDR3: CAWGWTEAFF
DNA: TGTGCCTGGGGGTGGACTGAAGCTTTCTTT

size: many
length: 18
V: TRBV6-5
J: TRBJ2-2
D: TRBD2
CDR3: CASSYDGTGGPKVGELFF
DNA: TGTGCCAGCAGTTACGATGGAACGGGAGGGCCAAAGGTCGGGGAGCTGTTTTTT

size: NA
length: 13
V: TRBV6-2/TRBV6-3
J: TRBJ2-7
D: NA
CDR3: CASCPGVTYEQYF
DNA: TGTGCCAGCTGCCCAGGGGTAACCTACGAGCAGTACTTC

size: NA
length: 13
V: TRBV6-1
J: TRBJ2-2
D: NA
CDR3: CASTPMSTGELFF
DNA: TGTGCCAGCACCCCTATGTCCACCGGGGAGCTGTTTTTT

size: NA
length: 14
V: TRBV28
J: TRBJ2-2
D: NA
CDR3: CASSSLMGFGELFF
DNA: TGTGCCAGCAGTTCTTTAATGGGTTTCGGGGAGCTGTTTTTT

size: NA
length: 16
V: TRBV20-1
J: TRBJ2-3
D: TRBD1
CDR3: CSARANRGPSTDTQYF
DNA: TGCAGTGCTAGAGCAAACAGGGGTCCCTCCACAGATACGCAGTATTTT

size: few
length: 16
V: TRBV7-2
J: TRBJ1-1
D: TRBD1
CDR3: CASSYRTGPSDTEAFF
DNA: TGTGCCAGCAGCTACCGGACAGGGCCCTCGGACACTGAAGCTTTCTTT